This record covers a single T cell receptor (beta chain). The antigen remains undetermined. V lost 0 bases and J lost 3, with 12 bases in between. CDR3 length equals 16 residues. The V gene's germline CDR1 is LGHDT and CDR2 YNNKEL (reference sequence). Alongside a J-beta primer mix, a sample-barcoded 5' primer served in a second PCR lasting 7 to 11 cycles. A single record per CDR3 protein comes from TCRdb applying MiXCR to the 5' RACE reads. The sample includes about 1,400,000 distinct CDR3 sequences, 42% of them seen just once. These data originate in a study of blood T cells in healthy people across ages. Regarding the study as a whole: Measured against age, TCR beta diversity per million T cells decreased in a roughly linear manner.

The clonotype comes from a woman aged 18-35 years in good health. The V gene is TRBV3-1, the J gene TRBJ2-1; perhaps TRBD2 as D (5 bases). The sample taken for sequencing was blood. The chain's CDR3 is CASSQDSEVNYNEQFF. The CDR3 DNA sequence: TGTGCCAGCAGCCAAGACTCGGAGGTAAACTACAATGAGCAGTTCTTC.